One and the same sample provided the 23 T cell receptor beta chains below, sequenced in a study of T cells after yellow fever vaccination. From the 5' RACE reads, TCRdb called clonotypes with MiXCR, one entry per CDR3 protein. The table lists 400,000 or so distinct CDR3 sequences, roughly 20% of them singletons. The input for sequencing was PBMCs, taken before the yellow fever booster vaccination. These receptors all stem from a man in his late teens or twenties who received the YFV17D yellow fever vaccine.

The chain employs TRBV4-2 and TRBJ2-2, with D possibly being TRBD2 (7 bases). V was shortened by 0 bases and J by 5 bases, with 16 bases between the two germline ends. From germline, CDR1 is LGHNA and CDR2 YNFKEQ. There are 17 residues in the CDR3. CDR3 in DNA: TGTGCCAGCAGCCAAGATAAGGGGGGGAGTTGGACCGGGGAGCTGTTTTTT. Its translation is CASSQDKGGSWTGELFF.

The chain employs TRBV6-5 and TRBJ2-3; D remains unclear. V was cut by 4 bases and J by 6 bases, with 11 bases left in between. The CDR3 has 13 amino acids. CDR1 MNHEY and CDR2 SVGAGI come from the germline V gene. The DNA for the CDR3 is TGTGCCAGCAGTTCTCCCTCTCGGGATACGCAGTATTTT. This sequence encodes CASSSPSRDTQYF.

This clonotype came up a few times. The V gene is TRBV7-2, the J gene TRBJ1-2, with D possibly TRBD1 on 6 matching bases. V gave up 1 base and J gave up 4 bases, with 13 bases separating them. The germline V gene encodes CDR1 SGHTA and CDR2 FQGNSA. CDR3 length equals 15 residues. This CDR3 is CASSLVGDRTYGYTF. The CDR3 region has the DNA TGTGCCAGCAGCTTAGTGGGCGACAGGACCTATGGCTACACCTTC. Full variable domain (rest looked up from reference TRBV7-2 and TRBJ1-2): GAGVSQSPSNKVTEKGKDVELRCDPISGHTALYWYRQSLGQGLEFLIYFQGNSAPDKSGLPSDRFSAERTGGSVSTLTIQRTQQEDSAVYLCASSLVGDRTYGYTFGSGTRLTVV.

This clonotype was seen more than once but under ten times. The genes are TRBV9 and TRBJ2-7; tentatively, D is TRBD1 or TRBD2 (6 bases each). V lost 0 bases to trimming and J lost 9 bases, with 22 bases between them. The CDR3 runs 16 residues. Germline assignment: CDR1 SGDLS and CDR2 YYNGEE. CDR3 sequence (DNA): TGTGCCAGCAGCGTAGAGGATGTGGCGGTCCCGGGGGCGCAGTACTTC. This gives the protein CASSVEDVAVPGAQYF.

V is TRBV6-2 or TRBV6-3 and J is TRBJ1-2; D is possibly TRBD1 (5 bases). Germline-derived CDR1 and CDR2 are MNHEY and SVGEGT. There are 15 residues in the CDR3. V was clipped by 2 bases and J by 0 bases, with 10 bases between them. The CDR3 DNA is TGTGCCAGCAGTTACCTGCGGGGGGCTAACTATGGCTACACCTTC. It translates to CASSYLRGANYGYTF.

This clonotype was detected many times. The chain recombines TRBV5-4 with TRBJ2-3; TRBD1 matches at 7 bases. Germline loops: CDR1 SGHNT, CDR2 YYREEE (reference sequence). After removal of 2 bases from V and 0 bases from J, the junction contained 0 bases not matched to a gene. The CDR3 has 14 residues. CDR3 residues: CASSLQGSTDTQYF. DNA for the CDR3: TGTGCCAGCAGCTTACAGGGGAGCACAGATACGCAGTATTTT. The complete variable domain, with remaining parts taken from reference TRBV5-4 and TRBJ2-3, reads ETGVTQSPTHLIKTRGQQVTLRCSSQSGHNTVSWYQQALGQGPQFIFQYYREEENGRGNFPPRFSGLQFPNYSSELNVNALELDDSALYLCASSLQGSTDTQYFGPGTRLTVL.

This clonotype was observed a handful of times. The chain employs TRBV4-3 and TRBJ1-4, with D unclear. CDR3 size: 16 residues. Trimming left V 2 bases short and J 3 bases short, with 13 bases between. Looked up from germline, CDR1 is LGHNA and CDR2 is YSLEER. The CDR3 is CASSQNPVSANEKLFF. The CDR3 nucleotides are TGCGCCAGCAGCCAAAATCCGGTGTCGGCTAATGAAAAACTGTTTTTT.

This chain joins TRBV5-5 and TRBJ1-1; D is undetermined. Germline CDR1 reads SGHKS; CDR2 reads YYEKEE (reference sequence). Trimming stripped 0 bases from V and 1 base from J, with 7 bases between. The CDR3 has 14 amino acids. The CDR3, as DNA: TGTGCCAGCAGCTTGGCGCCGGAGAACACTGAAGCTTTCTTT. Amino acid sequence: CASSLAPENTEAFF.

This clonotype was seen a handful of times. V and J are TRBV7-2 and TRBJ2-2; a weak D match, TRBD2 (7 bases). This CDR3 is built from 16 residues. In germline, CDR1 is SGHTA, CDR2 FQGNSA. Trimming took 6 bases from V and 4 from J, leaving 18 bases between them. The CDR3 reads CASSQGGGPGTGELFF. The CDR3 DNA reads as TGTGCCAGCAGTCAAGGGGGGGGCCCCGGCACCGGGGAGCTGTTTTTT.

This clonotype showed up just a few times. J is TRBJ2-5 and V is TRBV7-9; D is possibly TRBD2 (7 bases). The CDR3 consists of 18 residues. The V end was cut by 3 bases, the J end by 5 bases, with 25 bases between. Germline CDR1 is SEHNR and CDR2 is FQNEAQ (reference sequence). The CDR3 sequence: CASSLGGSSGGGYETQYF. As DNA, the CDR3 is TGTGCCAGCAGCTTGGGCGGTTCTTCGGGGGGCGGTTACGAGACCCAGTACTTC.

This clonotype was seen a few times. J is TRBJ2-1 and V is TRBV15, with D unresolved. Germline CDR1 LNHNV, CDR2 YYDKDF (reference sequence). Trimming removed 1 base from V and 7 bases from J, with 5 bases in between. This CDR3 is 12 amino acids long. CDR3 residues: CATSRVRNEQFF. The CDR3 bases are TGTGCCACCAGCAGAGTAAGGAATGAGCAGTTCTTC.

This clonotype was detected only a few times. The chain links TRBV6-5 to TRBJ1-5; D possibly corresponds to TRBD1 (6 bases). CDR3 length: 12 amino acids. Germline V gene data show CDR1 as MNHEY and CDR2 as SVGAGI. The V gene lost 8 bases and the J gene lost 9 bases, with 14 bases spanning the gap. The CDR3 here is CASHRGIGPQHF. The CDR3 region has the DNA TGTGCCAGCCATAGGGGGATTGGGCCCCAGCATTTT.

The V and J genes are TRBV15 and TRBJ1-2, with TRBD1 as a possible D gene (5 bases). Germline loops: CDR1 LNHNV, CDR2 YYDKDF (reference sequence). Trimming cost V 3 bases and J 4 bases, with 12 bases left between them. The CDR3 contains 14 residues. In DNA, the CDR3 is TGTGCCACCAGCAGCCGGGGGGGTTTCTATGGCTACACCTTC. Translated: CATSSRGGFYGYTF.

In this sample, this clonotype turned up a few times. CDR3 residues: CASRGWGDYNSPLHF. CDR3 in DNA: TGTGCCAGCAGGGGCTGGGGCGACTATAATTCACCCCTCCACTTT. The chain is built from TRBV27 and TRBJ1-6; weak D call: TRBD1 (5 bases). The CDR3 is 15 residues long. V lost 6 bases and J 3 bases, leaving 12 bases between the germline ends. Germline V lookup: CDR1 MNHEY, CDR2 SMNVEV (reference sequence).

The gene calls are TRBV30 and TRBJ1-2; the match to TRBD1 covers 7 bases. CDR1 and CDR2 (germline): GTSNPN, SVGIG (reference sequence). The CDR3 covers 13 residues. Germline trimming cut 0 bases from V and 7 bases from J; bases unmatched to any gene: 5. CDR3 in amino acids: CAWSVRRGLGYTF. CDR3 DNA sequence: TGTGCCTGGAGTGTTCGGAGGGGGCTTGGCTACACCTTC.

The chain is built from TRBV20-1 and TRBJ1-5, with D uncertain. Per the germline V gene, CDR1 is DFQATT and CDR2 is SNEGSKA (reference sequence). CDR3 length: 12 amino acids. Between the trimmed V and J ends, which lost 5 bases and 3 bases, there was a span of 8 bases. The CDR3 spells CSAEGFNQPQHF. The DNA of the CDR3 is TGCAGTGCTGAGGGATTCAATCAGCCCCAGCATTTT.

The chain couples TRBV6-6 to TRBJ1-2; D not certain. Trimming removed 5 bases from V and 8 bases from J, with 9 bases in between. CDR3 length equals 11 residues. Germline CDR1 and CDR2: MNHNY and SVGAGI (reference sequence). Written as DNA, the CDR3 is TGTGCCAGCAGTCCATCCGGGGGCTACACCTTC. Amino acid sequence: CASSPSGGYTF.

This clonotype occurred a few times. The V call is TRBV28, the J call TRBJ2-1; 7 bases agree with TRBD2. The CDR3 runs 16 residues. The trim removed 6 bases at V and 2 bases at J, leaving 10 bases unmatched. The germline V gene encodes CDR1 MDHEN and CDR2 SYDVKM. CDR3: CASRRGAGNTYNEQFF. The CDR3 region has the DNA TGTGCCAGCAGACGAGGAGCGGGGAATACCTACAATGAGCAGTTCTTC.

Only a few counts were recorded for this clonotype. The CDR3 loop is CASSSTGGAYNEQFF. The CDR3 bases are TGTGCCAGCAGTTCCACAGGGGGCGCTTACAATGAGCAGTTCTTC. The gene calls are TRBV6-5 and TRBJ2-1, with 9 nucleotides matching TRBD1. V was clipped by 4 bases and J by 4 bases; unmatched bases: 5. Germline assignment: CDR1 MNHEY and CDR2 SVGAGI. The CDR3 runs to 15 residues.

This clonotype appeared a few times. The J gene is TRBJ1-2, the V gene TRBV12-3 or TRBV12-4; a possible D gene is TRBD1 (5 bases). The CDR3 contains 15 residues. The V end lost 3 bases, the J end lost 5 bases, and 16 bases lay between the germline ends. The CDR3 spells CASSFRDAILYGYTF. DNA for the CDR3: TGTGCCAGCAGTTTTAGGGACGCTATATTGTATGGCTACACCTTC.

The CDR3 loop reads CASSSYTYEQYF. The CDR3 bases are TGTGCCAGCAGCTCGTATACCTACGAGCAGTACTTC. The chain joins TRBV7-2 to TRBJ2-7; D gene ambiguous. The CDR3 is 12 amino acids. Germline V gene data show CDR1 as SGHTA and CDR2 as FQGNSA. V lost 4 bases to trimming and J lost 2 bases, with 6 bases between them.

V usage is TRBV18 and J usage is TRBJ2-3; 10 nucleotides line up with TRBD1. Trimming took 2 bases from V and 6 from J; bases not matched to a gene: 5. The CDR3 runs 15 residues. The germline CDR1 and CDR2 sequences are KGHSH and LQKENI. CDR3 nucleotides: TGTGCCAGCTCACCAAGGACAGGGGGATCGGATACGCAGTATTTT. Translated, it gives CASSPRTGGSDTQYF.

There are a few counts of this clonotype. The genes are TRBV12-3 or TRBV12-4 and TRBJ1-2; no clear D gene. Trimming pared 0 bases from V and 4 bases from J, leaving 9 bases between. CDR3 size: 14 residues. The CDR3 sequence is CASSLASSSYGYTF. CDR3 DNA: TGTGCCAGCAGTTTAGCGAGTTCCAGCTATGGCTACACCTTC.